This section outlines one T cell receptor beta chain sequence together with its context. Generated by immunoSEQ multiplex PCR, the TCRdb table keeps only in-frame clones and is missing some. Found here are approximately 140,000 clones, 75% to 90% of them singletons; the top ten hold roughly 3.7%. The source of the sample is a study of blood T cell repertoires in COVID-19. Germline-derived CDR1 and CDR2 are MDHEN and SYDVKM. The CDR3 has 13 residues. V lost 8 bases, J lost 1 base, and 9 bases lay in between. Categorization into cohorts depended on clinical history that participants reported. The TCR sequence derives from a man in his fifties or sixties in a cohort exposed to, infected with or recovered from COVID-19 (not recorded which). Sample: PBMCs or T cells enriched from blood (not recorded which). V and J are TRBV28 and TRBJ2-4; a weak D match, TRBD2 (5 bases). The CDR3 DNA follows: TGTGCCAGCGCGGGCTGGGCCAAAAACATTCAGTACTTC. This codes for CASAGWAKNIQYF.